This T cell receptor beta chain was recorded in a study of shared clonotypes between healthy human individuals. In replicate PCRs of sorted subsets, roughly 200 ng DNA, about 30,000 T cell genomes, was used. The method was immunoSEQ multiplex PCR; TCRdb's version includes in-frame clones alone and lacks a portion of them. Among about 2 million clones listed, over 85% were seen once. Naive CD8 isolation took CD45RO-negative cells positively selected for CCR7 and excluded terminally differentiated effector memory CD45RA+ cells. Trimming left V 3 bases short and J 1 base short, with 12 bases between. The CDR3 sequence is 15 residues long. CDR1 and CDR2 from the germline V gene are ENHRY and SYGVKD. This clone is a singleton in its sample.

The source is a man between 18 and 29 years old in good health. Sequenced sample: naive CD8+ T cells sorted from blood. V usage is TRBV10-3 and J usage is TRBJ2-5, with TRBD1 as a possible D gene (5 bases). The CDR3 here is CAISEGADSQETQYF. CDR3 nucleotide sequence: TGTGCCATCAGTGAAGGGGCCGACAGCCAAGAGACCCAGTACTTC.